One and the same sample provided the 5 T cell receptor beta chains below, sequenced in a study of cytomegalovirus exposure and HLA in healthy donors. Some clones are missing from TCRdb's copy, which holds only in-frame ones; the method was immunoSEQ multiplex PCR. The table shows around 170,000 clones, with approximately 81% occurring only once. Sequencing was carried out using PBMCs. The receptors were gathered from a man aged 18 to 30 in good health and CMV-seropositive.

The chain recombines TRBV6-6 with TRBJ1-2; D remains ambiguous. The CDR3 has 14 amino acids. Germline V gene sequence: CDR1 MNHNY, CDR2 SVGAGI (reference sequence). Trimming pared 2 bases from V and 5 bases from J, leaving 12 bases between. DNA for the CDR3: TGTGCCAGCAGTTACCGACAAGGAGGGTATGGCTACACCTTC. Its translation is CASSYRQGGYGYTF.

This clone was recorded once. The CDR3, as DNA: TGTGCCAGCAGACAGTTAAGCTCCTACAATGAGCAGTTCTTC. It yields the protein CASRQLSSYNEQFF. V usage is TRBV2 and J usage is TRBJ2-1, with D unclear. From germline, CDR1 is SNHLY and CDR2 FYNNEI. With 6 bases removed from V and 0 bases from J, the gap between germline ends came to 9 bases. The CDR3 is 14 residues long.

As DNA, the CDR3 is TGTGCCAGCAGCTTAAAGTCGACAGTCCAAGAGACCCAGTACTTC. Protein product: CASSLKSTVQETQYF. V gene TRBV7-6 combines with J gene TRBJ2-5; D is possibly TRBD1 (5 bases). Trimming cost V 2 bases and J 1 base, with 11 bases left between them. The length of the CDR3 is 15 residues. In germline, CDR1 is SGHVS, CDR2 FNYEAQ. The full variable domain, in which reference TRBV7-6 and TRBJ2-5 provide the parts outside the CDR3, is GAGVSQSPRYKVTKRGQDVALRCDPISGHVSLYWYRQALGQGPEFLTYFNYEAQQDKSGLPNDRFSAERPEGSISTLTIQRTEQRDSAMYRCASSLKSTVQETQYFGPGTRLLVL.

V is TRBV5-1 and J is TRBJ2-3, with D possibly matching TRBD2 (5 bases). V was pared by 2 bases and J by 2 bases, with 12 bases between. The CDR3 totals 15 residues. From germline, CDR1 is SGHRS and CDR2 YFSETQ. CDR3 protein: CASSFDSGFTDTQYF. CDR3 DNA: TGCGCCAGCAGCTTCGACTCGGGGTTCACAGATACGCAGTATTTT.

The rearrangement uses TRBV7-9 and TRBJ1-1; TRBD1 is a possible D gene (5 bases). Trimming stripped 5 bases from V and 1 base from J, with 14 bases between. Germline CDR1 and CDR2: SEHNR and FQNEAQ (reference sequence). This CDR3 has 15 residues. CDR3 region: CASSPPFDRNTEAFF. DNA for the CDR3: TGTGCCAGCAGCCCACCATTCGACAGGAACACTGAAGCTTTCTTT.